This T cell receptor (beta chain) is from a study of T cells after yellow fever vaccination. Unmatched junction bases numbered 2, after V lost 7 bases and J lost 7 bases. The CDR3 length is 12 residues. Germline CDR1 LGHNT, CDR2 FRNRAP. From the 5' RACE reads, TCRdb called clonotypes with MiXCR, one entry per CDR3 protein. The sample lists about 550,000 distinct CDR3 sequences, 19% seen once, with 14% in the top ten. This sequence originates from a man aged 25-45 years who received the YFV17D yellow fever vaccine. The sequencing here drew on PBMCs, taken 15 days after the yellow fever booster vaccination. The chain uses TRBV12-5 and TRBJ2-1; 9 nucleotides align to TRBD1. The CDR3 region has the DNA TGTGCTAGTGCTGGGACAGGGAATGAGCAGTTCTTC. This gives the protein CASAGTGNEQFF.